The 5 T cell receptor beta chains below were found in one sample sequenced in a study of T cell repertoires in cytomegalovirus infection. These receptors have no known antigen. TCRdb reanalysed the reads using MiXCR and keeps one entry per CDR3 protein. The sample records 370,000 or so distinct CDR3 sequences, just under 35% being singletons. The source material was cultured PBMCs, sampled from culture after CMV antigen stimulation. These receptors all come from a human donor in good health (CMV status not recorded). Some clones in this sample may be carry-over from other donors' samples.

V and J are TRBV6-2 or TRBV6-3 and TRBJ2-7; no clear D. The germline V gene encodes CDR1 MNHEY and CDR2 SVGEGT. Between the trimmed V and J ends, which lost 6 bases and 5 bases, there was a span of 20 bases. The length of the CDR3 is 15 residues. CDR3 coding DNA: TGTGCCAGCAGACCCGACACGGATCGGGCGAACGAGCAGTACTTC. It encodes CASRPDTDRANEQYF.

The chain employs TRBV7-6 and TRBJ2-6, with D unclear. Trimming cost V 5 bases and J 0 bases, with 11 bases left between them. The CDR3 loop spans 16 amino acids. Germline V CDR1 and CDR2: SGHVS, FNYEAQ. The DNA of the CDR3 is TGTGCCAGCAGCCCCCGACCATCCTCTGGGGCCAACGTCCTGACTTTC. Protein sequence: CASSPRPSSGANVLTF. The full variable domain, rest sourced from reference TRBV7-6 and TRBJ2-6, is GAGVSQSPRYKVTKRGQDVALRCDPISGHVSLYWYRQALGQGPEFLTYFNYEAQQDKSGLPNDRFSAERPEGSISTLTIQRTEQRDSAMYRCASSPRPSSGANVLTFGAGSRLTVL.

J is TRBJ2-3 and V is TRBV30; D remains ambiguous. The germline gives CDR1 GTSNPN, CDR2 SVGIG (reference sequence). There are 13 residues in the CDR3. V was cut by 2 bases and J by 3 bases, with 9 bases left in between. CDR3 residues: CAWSYGVTDTQYF. The CDR3, as DNA: TGTGCCTGGAGTTATGGAGTGACAGATACGCAGTATTTT.

This clonotype has a handful of counts. The chain has TRBV7-8 and TRBJ2-5, with TRBD2 as a possible D gene (5 bases). Trimming removed 7 bases at V and 0 bases at J, with 9 bases between. Germline values: CDR1 SGHVS, CDR2 FQNEAQ. The CDR3 contains 13 residues. This chain's CDR3 is CASKAADQETQYF. In DNA form, the CDR3 reads TGTGCCAGCAAGGCAGCGGACCAAGAGACCCAGTACTTC. Looking up the rest from reference TRBV7-8 and TRBJ2-5 gives the full variable domain: GAGVSQSPRYKVAKRGQDVALRCDPISGHVSLFWYQQALGQGPEFLTYFQNEAQLDKSGLPSDRFFAERPEGSVSTLKIQRTQQEDSAVYLCASKAADQETQYFGPGTRLLVL.

In its sample, this clonotype was seen a few times. The chain is built from TRBV7-2 and TRBJ2-6; D is perhaps TRBD1 (6 bases). CDR3 length equals 17 residues. Germline CDR1 reads SGHTA; CDR2 reads FQGNSA. Trimming pared 1 base from V and 1 base from J, leaving 11 bases between. The CDR3 is CASSLVQGVSGANVLTF. CDR3 nucleotide sequence: TGTGCCAGCAGCTTAGTACAGGGAGTTTCTGGGGCCAACGTCCTGACTTTC.